Listed here are 22 T cell receptor beta chains from one sample, sequenced in a study of T-cell reconstitution after alpha-beta-depleted transplantation in children. Library preparation (for TCRbeta) was performed with unique molecular identifiers. TCRdb re-analysed the PCR reads in MiXCR, keeping a single row per CDR3 protein. The top ten hold roughly 5.1% of the sample, which has approximately 390,000 distinct CDR3 sequences, roughly a tenth seen once. Specimen: PBMCs from the stem cell graft donor, collected from the stem cell graft. The receptors come from a human donor who donated a stem cell graft to a child with acute myeloid leukemia.

CDR3 amino acids: CASRAGGALTGELFF. The CDR3 DNA follows: TGTGCCAGCAGGGCGGGGGGGGCGCTCACCGGGGAGCTGTTTTTT. V is TRBV6-1 and J is TRBJ2-2; 9 nucleotides line up with TRBD2. Germline values: CDR1 MNHNS, CDR2 SASEGT. This CDR3 spans 15 amino acids. Trimming at V came to 6 bases and at J to 4 bases, leaving 6 bases not matched to a gene.

The gene calls are TRBV23-1 and TRBJ1-5; a possible D gene is TRBD1 (5 bases). TRBV23-1 is treated as an ORF (open reading frame) with a function not yet certain. V lost 4 bases and J lost 6, with 16 bases in between. This CDR3 is 15 amino acids long. The CDR3 DNA sequence: TGCGCCAGCAGTCTTCGGGACGCCCCGGTTCAGCCCCAGCATTTT. It yields the protein CASSLRDAPVQPQHF.

The J gene is TRBJ2-3, the V gene TRBV5-1; 9 positions agree with TRBD2. This CDR3 has 16 amino acids. Germline V gives CDR1 SGHRS, CDR2 YFSETQ. V lost 2 bases to trimming and J lost 0 bases; unmatched junction nucleotides: 4. The CDR3 loop is CASSFLAGVSTDTQYF. The CDR3 DNA sequence: TGCGCCAGCAGCTTTTTAGCGGGAGTAAGCACAGATACGCAGTATTTT.

This clonotype was seen repeatedly, ten times or more. This chain connects TRBV7-9 to TRBJ2-1, with 9 positions matching TRBD2. CDR1 and CDR2 (germline): SEHNR, FQNEAQ (reference sequence). This CDR3 comprises 17 residues. J was trimmed by 6 bases and V by 5 bases; bases with no gene match: 14. CDR3 coding DNA: TGTGCCAGCAGCGGCGCCTCTCGTGGCGGGGGGGCCAATGAGCAGTTCTTC. Its protein product is CASSGASRGGGANEQFF.

This clonotype was counted at least ten times. V and J are TRBV6-5 and TRBJ2-3; 8 bases align to TRBD2. This CDR3 contains 14 residues. Unmatched junction bases numbered 5, after V lost 6 bases and J lost 3 bases. CDR1 and CDR2 (germline): MNHEY, SVGAGI. The chain's CDR3 is CASSYGGGTDTQYF. CDR3 DNA sequence: TGTGCCAGCAGCTACGGGGGGGGAACAGATACGCAGTATTTT.

This chain links TRBV18 with TRBJ1-1; a weak D match, TRBD1 (5 bases). Per germline, CDR1 KGHSH and CDR2 LQKENI. Trimming took off 5 bases at V and 1 base at J, with 11 bases between the two ends. The CDR3 is 14 amino acids. CDR3 amino acids: CASSRQKENTEAFF. The DNA for the CDR3 is TGTGCCAGCTCAAGACAGAAGGAGAACACTGAAGCTTTCTTT.

This clonotype was seen ten or more times. The chain links TRBV7-2 to TRBJ2-5; 8 bases are a match to TRBD2. Germline-derived CDR1 and CDR2 are SGHTA and FQGNSA. Trimming cost V 4 bases and J 3 bases; bases outside gene matches: 7. The CDR3 is 15 amino acids. CDR3 in amino acids: CASSSLSAGEETQYF. The CDR3 DNA reads as TGTGCCAGCAGCTCCCTCTCAGCGGGAGAAGAGACCCAGTACTTC.

This clonotype was recorded a few times. The J gene is TRBJ2-2, the V gene TRBV7-8; a weak D match, TRBD2 (6 bases). This CDR3 has 16 residues. Trimming removed 1 base at V and 7 bases at J, with 16 bases between. Germline assignment: CDR1 SGHVS and CDR2 FQNEAQ. CDR3 residues: CASSLGIWRGIGELFF. As DNA, the CDR3 is TGTGCCAGCAGCTTAGGGATTTGGCGGGGAATCGGGGAGCTGTTTTTT.

This clonotype has only a few counts. The chain is built from TRBV29-1 and TRBJ2-3; TRBD2 matches 9 bases. The CDR3 covers 15 residues. The trim removed 4 bases at V and 4 bases at J, leaving 9 bases unmatched. Germline CDR1 reads SQVTM; CDR2 reads ANQGSEA. CDR3 bases: TGCAGCGTTGCGGCGGGAGGGCTACCTCCAGATACGCAGTATTTT. This sequence encodes CSVAAGGLPPDTQYF.

The chain couples TRBV11-2 to TRBJ2-7; 10 bases fit TRBD2. This CDR3 spans 16 amino acids. Trimming took 4 bases from V and 0 from J; bases not matched to a gene: 6. Per germline, CDR1 SGHAT and CDR2 FQNNGV. CDR3 protein: CASSSWLAGASYEQYF. The CDR3 DNA reads TGTGCCAGCAGCTCCTGGCTAGCGGGGGCCTCCTACGAGCAGTACTTC.

This clonotype was seen many times. The chain recombines TRBV4-1 with TRBJ1-2; 9 bases fit TRBD1. The germline CDR1 and CDR2 sequences are MGHRA and YSYEKL. CDR3 length: 14 amino acids. Trimming removed 2 bases from V and 6 bases from J; junction bases left unmatched: 4. CDR3 DNA: TGCGCCAGCAGCCAACCAACAGGGGGCCATGGCTACACCTTC. Its translation: CASSQPTGGHGYTF.

This clonotype was seen repeatedly, ten times or more. The chain links TRBV5-6 to TRBJ1-6; D unresolved. The V gene lost 0 bases and the J gene lost 8 bases, with 6 bases spanning the gap. Germline CDR1 and CDR2: SGHDT and YYEEEE. The CDR3 covers 13 residues. The CDR3 DNA reads TGTGCCAGCAGCTTGGGGTCGGATTCACCCCTCCACTTT. It yields the protein CASSLGSDSPLHF.

CDR3 DNA sequence: TGCAGTGCTAGAACTAGCGGGCGCGGTGGGAGCACAGATACGCAGTATTTT. This encodes CSARTSGRGGSTDTQYF. V usage is TRBV20-1 and J usage is TRBJ2-3; 9 nucleotides align to TRBD2. The germline V gene encodes CDR1 DFQATT and CDR2 SNEGSKA (reference sequence). V lost 2 bases and J lost 0; bases outside the gene matches: 9. This CDR3 comprises 17 residues.

The rearrangement joins TRBV4-1 to TRBJ2-2; D gene ambiguous. Per the germline V gene, CDR1 is MGHRA and CDR2 is YSYEKL. The CDR3 is 13 residues long. V gave up 4 bases and J gave up 4 bases, with 7 bases separating them. DNA of the CDR3: TGCGCCAGCAGCCCCGGGCCCACCGGGGAGCTGTTTTTT. Protein product: CASSPGPTGELFF.

In its sample, this clonotype was seen a few times. The chain has TRBV6-2 or TRBV6-3 and TRBJ1-1; no reliable D call. Trimming removed 4 bases at V and 7 bases at J, with 10 bases between. CDR3 length: 12 amino acids. Germline CDR1 and CDR2: MNHEY and SVGEGT. The CDR3 region has the DNA TGTGCCAGCAGTTGGCTAGGACGTGAAGCTTTCTTT. It encodes CASSWLGREAFF.

The CDR3, as DNA: TGCGCCAGCAGCTTCCCCGGGACTAGCGGGTACAATGAGCAGTTCTTC. It specifies CASSFPGTSGYNEQFF. This sequence joins TRBV5-1 and TRBJ2-1, with 12 bases fitting TRBD2. Germline CDR1 SGHRS, CDR2 YFSETQ. The CDR3 is 16 residues long. Germline trimming cut 2 bases from V and 4 bases from J; bases unmatched to any gene: 4.

This clonotype occurred a few times. This CDR3 is CASSLKGPQIGKTQYF. The CDR3 DNA reads TGCGCCAGCAGCTTGAAGGGGCCGCAGATTGGGAAGACCCAGTACTTC. The rearrangement links TRBV5-1 to TRBJ2-5; D perhaps matches TRBD1 (5 bases). Trimming took 1 base from V and 6 from J, leaving 19 bases between them. Germline V lookup: CDR1 SGHRS, CDR2 YFSETQ. The length of the CDR3 is 16 residues.

This clonotype has only a few counts. This chain links TRBV3-1 with TRBJ1-3, with D maybe TRBD1 (6 bases). Trimming shortened V by 7 bases and J by 4 bases, and 14 bases separated the two germline ends. There are 14 residues in the CDR3. The germline V gene has CDR1 LGHDT and CDR2 YNNKEL (reference sequence). The CDR3 DNA is TGTGCCAGCACGACACAGGGTTCCGGAAACACCATATATTTT. It is translated as CASTTQGSGNTIYF.

The CDR3 sequence: CASSSSLAGGLTDTQYF. CDR3 DNA: TGTGCCAGCAGTTCCTCCTTAGCGGGGGGGCTGACAGATACGCAGTATTTT. The chain employs TRBV6-5 and TRBJ2-3, with TRBD2 matching 11 bases. V shed 4 bases and J 3 bases; nucleotides not matched to a gene: 9. The CDR3 length is 17 residues. Germline V CDR1 and CDR2: MNHEY, SVGAGI.

This clonotype showed up many times. Relative to the germline gene, one junction end is altered; a read error may explain this. This chain joins TRBV20-1 and TRBJ2-3; D is perhaps TRBD2 (5 bases). The CDR3 has 14 amino acids. Germline values: CDR1 DFQATT, CDR2 SNEGSKA (reference sequence). The DNA for the CDR3 is TGCAGTGCTGGAGACTACTTAAACACAGATACGCAGTATTTT. It encodes CSAGDYLNTDTQYF.

This clonotype was detected a few times. The gene calls are TRBV4-1 and TRBJ1-4, with 8 bases that match TRBD1. This CDR3 is built from 16 residues. V was clipped by 4 bases and J by 4 bases; unmatched bases: 8. Germline V lookup: CDR1 MGHRA, CDR2 YSYEKL. CDR3 nucleotide sequence: TGCGCCAGCAGCCCCGGACAGGGAGGGGTTAATGAAAAACTGTTTTTT. This encodes CASSPGQGGVNEKLFF.

This clonotype occurred a few times. The chain recombines TRBV12-3 or TRBV12-4 with TRBJ1-5, with D uncertain. There are 14 residues in the CDR3. V was shortened by 2 bases and J by 4 bases, with 9 bases between the two germline ends. The CDR3 DNA follows: TGTGCCAGCAGTTTAAGGACCCTGAATCAGCCCCAGCATTTT. This encodes CASSLRTLNQPQHF.